The 14 T cell receptor beta chains given below trace back to one sample, sequenced in a study of T cells in Graves' hyperthyroidism and ophthalmopathy. What was amplified from RNA transcripts were TCR beta CDR3 regions. When the TCR CDR3 underwent first-round RT-PCR, the HTBI primer set was used. TCRdb fed the multiplex PCR reads into MiXCR, producing one record per CDR3 protein. This sample yields about 46,000 distinct CDR3 sequences, of which 45% to 50% are seen a single time; roughly 32% belongs to the top ten. Sequenced material: peripheral blood or thyroid tissue (not recorded which). The source of these receptors is a woman aged 50 to 60 with Graves' hyperthyroidism.

This clonotype was seen ten or more times. The chain couples TRBV6-6 to TRBJ2-2, with a tentative D call TRBD1 (6 bases). Per the germline V gene, CDR1 is MNHNY and CDR2 is SVGAGI (reference sequence). The ends were cut back, 6 bases at V and 1 base at J, with 9 bases in the middle. This CDR3 is built from 14 residues. Here the CDR3 reads CASRDSQNTGELFF. As DNA, the CDR3 is TGTGCCAGCAGGGACAGCCAGAACACCGGGGAGCTGTTTTTT.

This clonotype has only one observation. This chain joins TRBV19 and TRBJ1-1; D unclear. The CDR3 is 12 amino acids. Trimming left V 6 bases short and J 6 bases short, with 11 bases between. CDR1 is LNHDA and CDR2 is SQIVND in the germline V gene (reference sequence). Written as DNA, the CDR3 is TGTGCCAGTAGCATAAGTGGCGCTGAAGCTTTCTTT. This encodes CASSISGAEAFF.

This clonotype was counted at least ten times. The chain combines TRBV4-1 with TRBJ2-5; 7 bases are a match to TRBD2. In germline, CDR1 is MGHRA, CDR2 YSYEKL. The V and J ends lost 3 bases and 5 bases, in that order; junction bases with no gene match: 6. This CDR3 comprises 14 residues. In nucleotides, the CDR3 is TGCGCCAGCAGCCAGAGCGGGGCAGCGGAGACCCAGTACTTC. Protein product: CASSQSGAAETQYF.

V gene TRBV2 combines with J gene TRBJ1-4, with TRBD1 matching over 8 bases. The CDR3 runs to 15 residues. V was clipped by 1 base and J by 5 bases; unmatched bases: 3. Per germline, CDR1 SNHLY and CDR2 FYNNEI. This CDR3 is CASSEGTGRNEKLFF. The CDR3 DNA reads TGTGCCAGCAGTGAAGGGACAGGGCGAAATGAAAAACTGTTTTTT.

This clonotype was picked up many times. The V gene is TRBV7-3, the J gene TRBJ2-3, with unresolved D. CDR3 size: 18 residues. The V and J ends lost 5 bases and 4 bases respectively, with 25 bases between them. Per the germline V gene, CDR1 is SGHTA and CDR2 is FQGTGA. CDR3 DNA: TGTGCCAGCAGCCTAATGCCGCCTGGGGTGAACTTCTCAGATACGCAGTATTTT. It codes for CASSLMPPGVNFSDTQYF.

The chain recombines TRBV12-3 or TRBV12-4 with TRBJ1-2; the D is unclear. The CDR3 sequence is 12 residues long. Trimming removed 1 base from V and 12 bases from J, with 12 bases in between. In DNA form, the CDR3 reads TGTGCCAGCAGTTTAGGGGCTTCTGGAAACACCTTC. Translation: CASSLGASGNTF.

This clonotype showed up many times. This may be a read error: a much more frequent sequence differs by one nucleotide. The gene calls are TRBV29-1 and TRBJ2-5, with D perhaps TRBD1 or TRBD2 (5 bases each). Germline CDR1 is SQVTM and CDR2 is ANQGSEA. The CDR3 sequence is 13 residues long. This CDR3 reads CGVGTTVGWTQYF. CDR3 nucleotides: TGCGGCGTGGGGACGACCGTCGGGTGGACCCAGTACTTC.

This chain joins TRBV20-1 and TRBJ2-7; a weak D match, TRBD1 (5 bases). Germline V gene lookup returns CDR1 DFQATT and CDR2 SNEGSKA (reference sequence). The CDR3 spans 13 residues. V was cut by 3 bases and J by 5 bases, with 14 bases left in between. CDR3 coding DNA: TGCAGTGCTAGCTCCCCTGAAGGGGACGAGCAGTACTTC. Its protein product is CSASSPEGDEQYF.

This clonotype showed up many times. The rearrangement uses TRBV11-2 and TRBJ2-7; 10 positions match TRBD2. J was trimmed by 4 bases and V by 5 bases; bases with no gene match: 8. Germline V lookup: CDR1 SGHAT, CDR2 FQNNGV. The CDR3 covers 15 residues. The CDR3 reads CASSVASGGLYEQYF. CDR3 bases: TGTGCCAGCAGCGTCGCTAGCGGGGGATTATACGAGCAGTACTTC.

This clonotype was recorded at least ten times. The rearrangement links TRBV7-2 to TRBJ2-6; D uncertain. The CDR3 contains 18 residues. V shed 2 bases and J shed 0 bases, with 14 bases lying between them. The germline V gene has CDR1 SGHTA and CDR2 FQGNSA. This CDR3 is CASSLSWVSYSGANVLTF. The CDR3 coding sequence is TGTGCCAGCAGCTTATCATGGGTCTCCTACTCTGGGGCCAACGTCCTGACTTTC.

This clonotype was picked up many times. The chain links TRBV20-1 to TRBJ1-2, with D perhaps TRBD1 (6 bases). The length of the CDR3 is 13 residues. Trimming took off 5 bases at V and 5 bases at J, with 15 bases between the two ends. The V gene's germline CDR1 is DFQATT and CDR2 SNEGSKA (reference sequence). The CDR3 DNA follows: TGCAGTGCTTTACAGGGCCCGCAATATGGCTACACCTTC. Translated, it gives CSALQGPQYGYTF.

About this clonotype itself: One base away lies a much larger clone, so this may be a sequencing read error. The CDR3 protein is CASQGRRPNTEAFF. The CDR3 DNA follows: TGTGCCAGCCAAGGACGGCGCCCGAACACTGAAGCTTTCTTT. The V gene is TRBV7-9, the J gene TRBJ1-1; the D is unclear. The germline V gene encodes CDR1 SEHNR and CDR2 FQNEAQ (reference sequence). Trimming stripped 8 bases from V and 1 base from J, with 14 bases between. The CDR3 is 14 amino acids.

The genes are TRBV7-6 and TRBJ2-7; 9 positions match TRBD1. Germline V gene lookup returns CDR1 SGHVS and CDR2 FNYEAQ. The J segment lost 2 bases and the V segment lost 7 bases, leaving 6 bases of the junction unmatched. This CDR3 contains 14 residues. As DNA, the CDR3 is TGTGCCAGCACCTACGGGACAGGGCCCTACGAGCAGTACTTC. Protein sequence: CASTYGTGPYEQYF.

This clonotype was found many times. This chain links TRBV7-6 with TRBJ1-3; no firm D call. This CDR3 has 14 residues. Germline CDR1 SGHVS, CDR2 FNYEAQ. Trimming pared 2 bases from V and 0 bases from J, leaving 5 bases between. The CDR3 sequence is CASSLIDSGNTIYF. The DNA of the CDR3 is TGTGCCAGCAGCTTAATCGACTCTGGAAACACCATATATTTT. Using reference TRBV7-6 and TRBJ1-3 for the parts outside the CDR3, the full variable domain is GAGVSQSPRYKVTKRGQDVALRCDPISGHVSLYWYRQALGQGPEFLTYFNYEAQQDKSGLPNDRFSAERPEGSISTLTIQRTEQRDSAMYRCASSLIDSGNTIYFGEGSWLTVV.